This entry concerns a single T cell receptor (beta chain). This clone was recorded only once. The antigen it binds to is not known. No qualities accompany the bases; no much larger clone lies one base away. TCRbeta CDR3 regions were amplified from genomic DNA using the immunoSEQ Assay, a bias-controlled multiplex PCR. As for the authors' bioinformatics: Nucleated cell counts per sample were estimated from amplification of reference gene primers within the assay. To quantify the absolute abundance of each unique TCRbeta CDR3 rearrangement, sequence reads were collapsed and filtered. For each sample, productive Simpson clonality was calculated as the square root of Simpson's diversity index over productive rearrangements. TCRdb took over this immuneACCESS table, retaining in-frame rearrangements with V and J assigned. Such tables are incomplete; in checked studies, under half of the missing clones stem from an unresolved V gene, and the remainder is unexplained. That table furnishes V, J and clone size, whereas the DNA furnished D and trimming. The sample has over 150,000 clones on record, approximately 83% of them singletons. The ten largest account for roughly 7.2% of the sample.

One collaborating source in Seattle enrolled patients during active infection and followed them longitudinally through the course of disease. Each collaborating institution followed its own protocols to collect whole blood in K2EDTA tubes. Collaborator samples were shipped for TCRbeta analysis as frozen whole blood, isolated PBMCs, or DNA extracted from either sample type. The germline V gene yields SNHLY for CDR1 and FYNNEI for CDR2. The CDR3, from cysteine to phenylalanine, totals 15 residues. The retained sequence is limited to the CDR3, 45 bases, with the frame set at the first base. V is pared back by 3 bases and J by 4 bases, with 12 bases lying between the germline termini. The sample is drawn from a study of blood T cell repertoires in COVID-19 (TCRdb year 2020). As for the study more broadly: Collaborator samples came from the United States, Italy and Spain and covered acute and convalescent phases of COVID-19. The prospective study material was composed of cDNA or gDNA derived from T cells, B-cell-depleted T cells, or PBMCs. Deeply sampled blood TCRbeta repertoires from subjects exposed to, actively infected with, or recovered from COVID-19 were included in the dataset. The repertoires were released in a freely available public database intended as a resource for research on the immune response to SARS-CoV-2. Samples were obtained from the ongoing ImmuneRACE study (first 160 participants) and from 1,200 or so subjects provided by 6 global collaborators. The sample metadata nearly always contained a de-identified subject ID, COVID-19 status, age in years and sex. Where available, HLA class I and class II types were taken from metadata supplied by the sample provider and were not determined by assay-based typing. Paper-wide results and their limitations: Clinical and demographic metadata were provided uncurated, with the amount varying by source and participant.

Specimen: peripheral blood. This TCR came from a woman in her forties with COVID-19, enrolled during active disease. This chain is built from TRBV2 and TRBJ2-2; the D gene lacks a confident call. The DNA sequence reads TGTGCCAGCAGTGAGGCCGCCCGTATCACCGGGGAGCTGTTTTTT. Its protein reads: CASSEAARITGELFF.